A selection of T cell receptor beta chains follows, all from one sample in a study of T-cell reconstitution after alpha-beta-depleted transplantation in children. TCRdb reprocessed the PCR reads via MiXCR and lists one record per CDR3 protein. This sample yields around 420,000 distinct CDR3 sequences, of which around 15% are seen a single time; roughly 27% belongs to the top ten. The material sequenced was PBMCs, mostly from graft donor cells, taken 360 days after TCRalphabeta/CD19-depleted stem cell transplant. These receptors were taken from a boy under two years old who had a stem cell transplant for Wiskott-Aldrich syndrome, so the T cells may come from the graft donor. CDR3s include the opening cysteine and the closing phenylalanine or tryptophan.

j_gene: TRBJ1-2; v_gene: TRBV7-9; CDR3aa: CASSPRSAGQGNGYTF
j_gene: TRBJ2-1; v_gene: TRBV2; CDR3aa: CASSVWTTPKEQFF
j_gene: TRBJ2-3; v_gene: TRBV29-1; CDR3aa: CSVAQTSWLDTQYF
j_gene: TRBJ2-2; v_gene: TRBV10-1; CDR3aa: CASREAGELFF
j_gene: TRBJ2-1; v_gene: TRBV5-1; CDR3aa: CASKGTSSYNEQFF
j_gene: TRBJ2-5; v_gene: TRBV12-3/TRBV12-4; CDR3aa: CASSFGDLATQYF
j_gene: TRBJ2-6; v_gene: TRBV7-9; CDR3aa: CASSFLLHSSGANVLTF
j_gene: TRBJ1-5; v_gene: TRBV12-3/TRBV12-4; CDR3aa: CASSPRTGKGNQPQHF
j_gene: TRBJ2-7; v_gene: TRBV29-1; CDR3aa: CSVDEAVSSYEQYF
j_gene: TRBJ2-2; v_gene: TRBV6-2/TRBV6-3; CDR3aa: CASSQALAGITGELFF
j_gene: TRBJ2-7; v_gene: TRBV2; CDR3aa: CASRTHAPLAGPYEQYF
j_gene: TRBJ1-1; v_gene: TRBV3-1; CDR3aa: CASSHGQAEAFF
j_gene: TRBJ2-7; v_gene: TRBV27; CDR3aa: CASSSHKAGSSYEQYF
j_gene: TRBJ1-1; v_gene: TRBV2; CDR3aa: CASSDLGTGNDEAFF
j_gene: TRBJ2-3; v_gene: TRBV9; CDR3aa: CASSVVDYSTDTQYF
j_gene: TRBJ2-2; v_gene: TRBV5-1; CDR3aa: CASSLNRVTGELFF
j_gene: TRBJ2-1; v_gene: TRBV5-6; CDR3aa: CASSFPETEQFF
j_gene: TRBJ2-7; v_gene: TRBV5-1; CDR3aa: CASSYWTSDYEQYF
j_gene: TRBJ2-3; v_gene: TRBV29-1; CDR3aa: CSVEGSGRGLGTDTQYF
j_gene: TRBJ1-4; v_gene: TRBV28; CDR3aa: CASSPQGWGKSGNEKLFF
j_gene: TRBJ2-1; v_gene: TRBV20-1; CDR3aa: CSARAGTSGYNEQFF
j_gene: TRBJ2-7; v_gene: TRBV12-3/TRBV12-4; CDR3aa: CASSFTGHSYEQYF
j_gene: TRBJ1-2; v_gene: TRBV20-1; CDR3aa: CSAGVSNYGYTF
j_gene: TRBJ2-5; v_gene: TRBV20-1; CDR3aa: CSAWGETQYF
j_gene: TRBJ1-1; v_gene: TRBV29-1; CDR3aa: CSVDRQNTEAFF
j_gene: TRBJ2-7; v_gene: TRBV29-1; CDR3aa: CSAGTALYEQYF
j_gene: TRBJ2-3; v_gene: TRBV7-2; CDR3aa: CASSLGLGADTQYF
j_gene: TRBJ2-5; v_gene: TRBV7-6; CDR3aa: CASTPTGEGETQYF
j_gene: TRBJ2-1; v_gene: TRBV5-6; CDR3aa: CASRWGAGTYNEQFF
j_gene: TRBJ2-1; v_gene: TRBV2; CDR3aa: CASSGGTSGSYNEQFF
j_gene: TRBJ2-2; v_gene: TRBV6-5; CDR3aa: CASRRSAGELFF
j_gene: TRBJ2-5; v_gene: TRBV5-1; CDR3aa: CASEQGEWYQETQYF
j_gene: TRBJ2-7; v_gene: TRBV6-5; CDR3aa: CASTLTGGKYEQYF
j_gene: TRBJ2-3; v_gene: TRBV12-3/TRBV12-4; CDR3aa: CASSLGRGRATDTQYF
j_gene: TRBJ1-5; v_gene: TRBV24-1; CDR3aa: CATSDRTWTGNQPQHF
j_gene: TRBJ2-5; v_gene: TRBV11-2; CDR3aa: CASSPEWRLAEYQETQYF
j_gene: TRBJ2-5; v_gene: TRBV5-1; CDR3aa: CASSLGGTWEETQYF
j_gene: TRBJ2-7; v_gene: TRBV7-8; CDR3aa: CASSLEVGAEQYF
j_gene: TRBJ2-1; v_gene: TRBV9; CDR3aa: CASSVSGIYNEQFF
j_gene: TRBJ1-5; v_gene: TRBV24-1; CDR3aa: CATSEQGASQPQHF
j_gene: TRBJ2-5; v_gene: TRBV28; CDR3aa: CATKDSFPQETQYF
j_gene: TRBJ2-3; v_gene: TRBV25-1; CDR3aa: CASSVSGRFTDTQYF
j_gene: TRBJ2-3; v_gene: TRBV7-9; CDR3aa: CASIDSLHTDTQYF
j_gene: TRBJ2-2; v_gene: TRBV20-1; CDR3aa: CSARGMTGPLNTGELFF
j_gene: TRBJ2-7; v_gene: TRBV5-1; CDR3aa: CASSLALNRGIYEQYF
j_gene: TRBJ2-4; v_gene: TRBV12-3/TRBV12-4; CDR3aa: CASSATGQVLAKNIQYF
j_gene: TRBJ2-7; v_gene: TRBV12-3/TRBV12-4; CDR3aa: CASSPVRVDEQYF
j_gene: TRBJ1-3; v_gene: TRBV4-3; CDR3aa: CASSQEPGNTIYF
j_gene: TRBJ2-1; v_gene: TRBV12-3/TRBV12-4; CDR3aa: CASGGFYEQFF
j_gene: TRBJ2-2; v_gene: TRBV5-1; CDR3aa: CASSLIVAGELFF
j_gene: TRBJ1-1; v_gene: TRBV20-1; CDR3aa: CSARVLGQGGMNTEAFF
j_gene: TRBJ2-1; v_gene: TRBV6-1; CDR3aa: CASRDWSSYNEQFF
j_gene: TRBJ2-2; v_gene: TRBV2; CDR3aa: CASSENRRANTGELFF
j_gene: TRBJ1-4; v_gene: TRBV6-1; CDR3aa: CASSDDNNEKLFF